Following are 17 T cell receptor beta chains from one sample sequenced in a study of tumor-infiltrating lymphocytes in primary liver carcinoma. TCR beta cDNA was made from roughly 450 ng total RNA with a constant-region primer. Library construction for TCR beta comprised three nested multiplex PCR rounds performed with slightly modified ARM-PCR. Investigators reported that the first two PCR rounds, at 10 cycles each, used TRBV1-TRBV30 forward primers with a C-beta reverse primer. TCRdb itself ran the multiplex PCR reads through MiXCR, one entry per CDR3 protein. The table shows 100,000 or so distinct CDR3 sequences, with around 66% occurring only once. From roughly 18-30 mg of unsorted bulk tissue, DNA and RNA were co-extracted together. The sequenced material came from liver tumor tissue from sampling region 2. Stated subset: tumor region T2, inferior pole. Every receptor here comes from a woman aged 55-69 years with primary liver carcinoma and hepatitis B virus infection.

Notes on this clonotype: One end of the junction varies from germline; a read error may be responsible. This rearrangement joins TRBV14 to TRBJ2-7; TRBD1 matches at 12 bases. Per the germline V gene, CDR1 is SGHDN and CDR2 is FVKESK. CDR3 length equals 14 residues. Written as DNA, the CDR3 is TGTACCAGCAGCCCGGGGACAGGGGGCTACGAGCAATACTTT. Translating it yields CTSSPGTGGYEQYF.

About this clonotype: An end of the junction does not agree with germline; a read error may underlie this. This chain uses TRBV6-1 with TRBJ2-6; 9 positions agree with TRBD1. CDR3 length: 15 amino acids. The germline V gene encodes CDR1 MNHNS and CDR2 SASEGT. CDR3 residues: CASSEQGAGANVPTF. The DNA of the CDR3 is TGTGCTAGCAGTGAACAGGGGGCTGGGGCCAACGTCCCGACTTTC.

To note about this clonotype: This CDR3 fails to terminate in the conserved phenylalanine or tryptophan, so it likely reflects a read error. No DNA is shown, since the ends of the CDR3 on it are uncertain; the CDR3 is the one TCRdb lists. This CDR3 reads CVSSLDTRGIYGCTS. The chain recombines TRBV11-2 with TRBJ1-2. Germline V gives CDR1 SGHAT, CDR2 FQNNGV. The CDR3 comprises 15 residues, both ends counted.

On this clonotype itself: Given a much more abundant clone one base away, this may be a read error. This chain joins TRBV10-2 and TRBJ2-1; TRBD2 agrees at 13 bases. The CDR3 loop spans 15 amino acids. The germline gives CDR1 WSHSY, CDR2 SAAADI. The CDR3 nucleotides are TGCACCAGCAGCCTCACTAGCGGGAGGGCGGAGGAGCAGTTCTTC. Protein: CTSSLTSGRAEEQFF.

J is TRBJ2-1 and V is TRBV11-3; 9 positions match TRBD2. Germline CDR1 SGHNT, CDR2 YENEEA. The CDR3 totals 17 residues. V gave up 4 bases and J gave up 8 bases; unmatched junction bases: 15. The CDR3 spells CASSYGGSREGRYEQFF. The CDR3 DNA follows: TGTGCCAGCAGCTACGGTGGATCGCGGGAGGGCCGCTATGAGCAGTTCTTC.

To note about this clonotype: A junction end diverges from the germline sequence, so it may reflect a read error. V gene TRBV11-2 combines with J gene TRBJ2-3, with 7 bases lining up with TRBD2. Germline-derived CDR1 and CDR2 are SGHAT and FQNNGV. CDR3 length equals 15 residues. The CDR3 protein is CVSRPYATSTDMQYF. As DNA, the CDR3 is TGTGTCAGCAGGCCCTATGCGACTAGCACAGATATGCAGTATTTT. The full variable domain, with the rest looked up from reference TRBV11-2 and TRBJ2-3, is EAGVAQSPRYKIIEKRQSVAFWCNPISGHATLYWYQQILGQGPKLLIQFQNNGVVDDSQLPKDRFSAERLKGVDSTLKIQPAKLEDSAVYLCVSRPYATSTDMQYFGPGTRLTVL.

The rearrangement links TRBV4-1 to TRBJ1-2; D may be TRBD1 (5 bases). Germline V lookup: CDR1 MGHRA, CDR2 YSYEKL. Between the trimmed V and J ends, which lost 4 bases and 7 bases, there was a span of 25 bases. CDR3 size: 17 residues. The CDR3 sequence: CASSLKGRASYSSGYTF. In DNA form, the CDR3 reads TGCGCCAGCAGCCTCAAGGGGAGAGCTTCGTATTCTAGTGGCTACACCTTC.

As for this clonotype: This may be a read error, as it is one base from a much larger clone. The V call is TRBV29-1, the J call TRBJ1-1; maybe TRBD1 (6 bases). The germline CDR1 and CDR2 sequences are SQVTM and ANQGSEA. The CDR3 contains 19 residues. V lost 4 bases, J lost 4 bases, and 31 bases lay in between. The CDR3 coding sequence is TGCAGCGTTGTTATAAGATCTTCGGAAGGGGGGCCTAAAAGCACTGAAGCTTTCTTT. Encoded protein: CSVVIRSSEGGPKSTEAFF. The whole variable domain, filled in from reference TRBV29-1 and TRBJ1-1, reads SAVISQKPSRDICQRGTSLTIQCQVDSQVTMMFWYRQQPGQSLTLIATANQGSEATYESGFVIDKFPISRPNLTFSTLTVSNMSPEDSSIYLCSVVIRSSEGGPKSTEAFFGQGTRLTVV.

The chain uses TRBV11-2 and TRBJ2-3, with TRBD2 matching over 8 bases. This CDR3 is built from 15 residues. CDR1 and CDR2 from the germline V gene are SGHAT and FQNNGV. The CDR3 DNA sequence: TGTGGCAACAGCTCGGGATTAGCGGGACCAGATACGCAGTATTTT. This codes for CGNSSGLAGPDTQYF.

This clonotype has at least ten counts. This rearrangement joins TRBV7-9 to TRBJ2-7; 9 nucleotides line up with TRBD1. Looked up from germline, CDR1 is SEHNR and CDR2 is FQNEAQ (reference sequence). The CDR3 is made up of 14 amino acids. The junction had 10 bases not matched to a gene; V was cut back by 7 bases and J by 6 bases. The CDR3 reads CASTSQRTGVEQYF. In DNA form, the CDR3 reads TGTGCCAGCACCAGCCAGAGGACAGGGGTCGAGCAGTACTTC.

The chain recombines TRBV28 with TRBJ2-1; D is tentatively TRBD1 or TRBD2 (5 bases each). Looked up from germline, CDR1 is MDHEN and CDR2 is SYDVKM. Trimming stripped 8 bases from V and 2 bases from J, with 16 bases between. This CDR3 is 15 amino acids long. CDR3 sequence: CASGALATAYNEQFF. Here the CDR3 DNA reads TGTGCCAGCGGGGCCTTAGCGACGGCCTACAATGAGCAGTTCTTC.

There are many counts of this clonotype. The chain joins TRBV14 to TRBJ1-6; TRBD1 matches at 8 bases. The length of the CDR3 is 13 residues. V shed 6 bases, J shed 9 bases, and the junction held 4 bases outside the gene matches. CDR1 is SGHDN, CDR2 FVKESK, per germline. The CDR3: CASSLTGGSPLHF. In DNA form, the CDR3 reads TGTGCCAGCAGTCTTACAGGGGGTTCACCCCTCCACTTT.

This clonotype was observed a few times. One base away lies a much larger clone, so this may be a sequencing read error. The rearrangement uses TRBV10-2 and TRBJ1-1, with unresolved D. Germline lookup yields CDR1 WSHSY and CDR2 SAAADI. This CDR3 has 13 amino acids. CDR3 region: CVSSEFLNTEAFF. In DNA form, the CDR3 reads TGCGTCAGCAGTGAGTTTCTAAACACTGAAGCTTTCTTT.

To note about this clonotype: A much larger clone lies a single base off, so this may be a read error. The J gene is TRBJ2-1, the V gene TRBV5-4; 10 nucleotides align to TRBD2. Losses at the gene ends were 4 bases for V and 10 bases for J; bases not matched to a gene: 17. The germline V gene has CDR1 SGHNT and CDR2 YYREEE (reference sequence). The CDR3 runs 17 residues. Here the CDR3 DNA reads TGTGCCAGCAGCGCCATGGCCGGGACTAGCGTAGTCAAAGAGCAGTTCTTC. Protein sequence: CASSAMAGTSVVKEQFF.

Note on this clonotype: A much larger clonotype is one base distant, so this may be a read error. The CDR3 loop reads CASSPQGAPYNDQFF. For the CDR3, the DNA is TGTGCCAGCAGCCCCCAGGGGGCACCCTACAATGATCAGTTCTTC. The J gene is TRBJ2-1, the V gene TRBV6-5, with 8 bases that match TRBD1. Germline V lookup: CDR1 MNHEY, CDR2 SVGAGI. The CDR3 loop spans 15 amino acids.

This clonotype was recorded at least ten times. This chain connects TRBV28 to TRBJ1-2; TRBD1 matches 7 bases. Losses at the gene ends were 4 bases for V and 8 bases for J; bases not matched to a gene: 7. This CDR3 is built from 13 residues. Germline V gene data show CDR1 as MDHEN and CDR2 as SYDVKM. CDR3 in DNA: TGTGCCAGCAGTTCCCAGGGGGTTCGGGGCTACACCTTC. Amino acids: CASSSQGVRGYTF.

Concerning this clonotype: This may come from a read error, since a much larger clone is one base off. The chain's CDR3 is CVSSIGIGVPTYEQYF. The CDR3 DNA reads TGCGTCAGCAGCATCGGCATCGGGGTACCAACCTACGAGCAGTACTTC. The genes are TRBV5-1 and TRBJ2-7; tentative D call: TRBD2 (5 bases). The CDR3 is made up of 16 amino acids. Looked up from germline, CDR1 is SGHRS and CDR2 is YFSETQ.